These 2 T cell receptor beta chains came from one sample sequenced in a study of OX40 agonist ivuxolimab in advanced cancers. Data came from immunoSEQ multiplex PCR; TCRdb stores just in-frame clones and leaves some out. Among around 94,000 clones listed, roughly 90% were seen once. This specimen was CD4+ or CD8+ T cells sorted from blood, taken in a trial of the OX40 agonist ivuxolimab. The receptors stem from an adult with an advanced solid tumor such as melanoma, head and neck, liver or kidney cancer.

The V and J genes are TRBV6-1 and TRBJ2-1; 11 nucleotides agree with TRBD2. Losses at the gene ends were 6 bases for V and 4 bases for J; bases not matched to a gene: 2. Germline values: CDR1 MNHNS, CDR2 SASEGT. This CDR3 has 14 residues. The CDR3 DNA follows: TGTGCCAGCAGGACTAGCGGGGTTTACAATGAGCAGTTCTTC. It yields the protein CASRTSGVYNEQFF.

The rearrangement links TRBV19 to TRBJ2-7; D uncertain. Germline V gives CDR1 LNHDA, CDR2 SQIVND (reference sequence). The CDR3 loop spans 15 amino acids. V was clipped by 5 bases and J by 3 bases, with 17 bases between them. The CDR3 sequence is CASSALASSLYEQYF. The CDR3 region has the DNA TGTGCCAGTAGTGCTCTCGCAAGTAGCCTCTACGAGCAGTACTTC.